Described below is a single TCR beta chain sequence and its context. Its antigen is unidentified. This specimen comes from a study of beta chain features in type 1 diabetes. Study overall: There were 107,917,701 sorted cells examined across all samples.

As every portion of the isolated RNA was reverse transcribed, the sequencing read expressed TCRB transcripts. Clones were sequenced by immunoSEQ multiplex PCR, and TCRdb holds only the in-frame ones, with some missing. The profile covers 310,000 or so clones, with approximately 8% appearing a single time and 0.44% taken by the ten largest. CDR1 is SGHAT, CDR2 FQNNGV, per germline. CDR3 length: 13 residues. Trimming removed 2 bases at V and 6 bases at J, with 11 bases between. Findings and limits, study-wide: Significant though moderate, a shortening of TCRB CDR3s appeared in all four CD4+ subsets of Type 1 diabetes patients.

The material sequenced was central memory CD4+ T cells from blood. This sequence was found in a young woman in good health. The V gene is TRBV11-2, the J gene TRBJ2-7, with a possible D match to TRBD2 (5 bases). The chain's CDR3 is CASSLMGAAEQYF. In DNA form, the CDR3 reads TGTGCCAGCAGCTTAATGGGAGCGGCCGAGCAGTACTTC.